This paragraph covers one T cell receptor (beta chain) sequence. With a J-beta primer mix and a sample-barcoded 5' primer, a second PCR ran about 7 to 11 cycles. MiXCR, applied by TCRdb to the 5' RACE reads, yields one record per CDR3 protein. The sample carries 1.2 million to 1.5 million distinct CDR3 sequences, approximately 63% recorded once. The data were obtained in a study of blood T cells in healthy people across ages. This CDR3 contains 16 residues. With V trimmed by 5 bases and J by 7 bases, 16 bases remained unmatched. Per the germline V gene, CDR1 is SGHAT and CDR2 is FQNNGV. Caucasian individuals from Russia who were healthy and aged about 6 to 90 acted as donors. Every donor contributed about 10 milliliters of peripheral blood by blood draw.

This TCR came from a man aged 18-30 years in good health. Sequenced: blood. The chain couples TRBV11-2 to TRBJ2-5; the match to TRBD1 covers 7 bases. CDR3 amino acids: CASSTGFGQGDRTQYF. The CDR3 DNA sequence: TGTGCCAGCAGCACCGGCTTCGGGCAGGGGGACCGGACCCAGTACTTC.